This TCR beta chain was found in a study of post-analysis software for immune sequencing data. Study context: Included courses were relapsing-remitting and secondary progressive multiple sclerosis; progressive-relapsing multiple sclerosis was also included.

The study, taken as a whole, reports: Strong co-clustering by F measure linked samples that shared a preparation batch. With TRBV5-6, TRBV5-1 and TRBV20-1 included, about five TRBV segments were more frequent in patients than in controls. Controls significantly exceeded multiple sclerosis patients in normalized Chao1 diversity.

Of note for this clonotype: Its antigen is still unknown.

The germline V gene has CDR1 SGHTA and CDR2 FQGTGA. This CDR3 spans 14 amino acids. V lost 5 bases, J lost 2 bases, and 10 bases lay in between. Unique molecular identifiers featured in each of the TCR beta cDNA libraries. When 1 to 10 million T cells were used, they gave 500,000 or so cDNA molecules. MiXCR, applied by TCRdb to the PCR reads, yields one record per CDR3 protein. Here the sample spans a few hundred thousand distinct CDR3 sequences, under 55% being singletons. The gene calls are TRBV7-3 and TRBJ2-1; D gene ambiguous. The receptor was derived from a girl between 10 and 17 years old with multiple sclerosis. Material for sequencing was blood. CDR3 region: CASSEKGPYNEQFF. CDR3 bases: TGTGCCAGCAGCGAAAAAGGGCCCTACAATGAGCAGTTCTTC.